The subject of this entry is one T cell receptor (beta chain). The target antigen is unknown. This specimen belongs to a study of cytomegalovirus exposure and HLA in healthy donors. The study ran its PCR with 60 Vbeta and 13 Jbeta primers. Generated by immunoSEQ multiplex PCR, the TCRdb table keeps only in-frame clones and is missing some. Found here are 110,000 to 150,000 clones, more than 75% of them singletons; the top ten hold 5.1%. Study-wide results and caveats: It was assumed in the presence/absence analyses that sequencing depth was roughly uniform across donors. It was reported that the classifier diagnosed cytomegalovirus status with high specificity and sensitivity in both the original and validation cohorts. Generally TCR sequences proved uncommon, though certain public TCRs appeared in numerous donors.

The sample comprised PBMCs. The sequence was collected from a male donor in good health and CMV-seronegative.

The CDR3 protein is CASSGRQGVRVVTQYF. The DNA of the CDR3 is TGTGCCAGCAGCGGTCGGCAGGGGGTTAGGGTAGTGACCCAGTACTTC. The rearrangement joins TRBV11-2 to TRBJ2-5; TRBD1 agrees at 7 bases. The CDR3 has 16 residues. V lost 5 bases and J lost 7; bases outside the gene matches: 16. The germline V gene has CDR1 SGHAT and CDR2 FQNNGV.